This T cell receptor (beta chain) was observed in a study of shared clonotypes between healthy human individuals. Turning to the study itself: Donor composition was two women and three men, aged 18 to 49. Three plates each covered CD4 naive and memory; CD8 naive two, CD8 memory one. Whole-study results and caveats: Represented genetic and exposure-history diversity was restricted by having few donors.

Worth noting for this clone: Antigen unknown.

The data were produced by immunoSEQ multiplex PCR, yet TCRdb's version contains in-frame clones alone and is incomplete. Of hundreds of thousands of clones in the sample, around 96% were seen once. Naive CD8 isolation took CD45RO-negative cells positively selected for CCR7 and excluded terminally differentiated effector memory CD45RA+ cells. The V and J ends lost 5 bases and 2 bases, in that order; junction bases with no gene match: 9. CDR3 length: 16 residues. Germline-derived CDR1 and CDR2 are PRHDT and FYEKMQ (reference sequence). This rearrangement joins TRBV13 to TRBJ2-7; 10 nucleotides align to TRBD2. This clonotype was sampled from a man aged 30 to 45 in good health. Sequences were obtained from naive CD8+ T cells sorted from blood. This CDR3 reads CASSTAGLARPYEQYF. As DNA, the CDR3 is TGTGCCAGCAGCACGGCGGGACTAGCGAGACCCTACGAGCAGTACTTC.